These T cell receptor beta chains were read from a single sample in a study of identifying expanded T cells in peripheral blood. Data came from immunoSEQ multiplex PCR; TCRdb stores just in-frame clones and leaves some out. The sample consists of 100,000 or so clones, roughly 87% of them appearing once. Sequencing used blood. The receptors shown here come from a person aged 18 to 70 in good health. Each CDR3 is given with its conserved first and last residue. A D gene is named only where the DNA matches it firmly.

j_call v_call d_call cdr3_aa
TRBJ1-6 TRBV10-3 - CAIRTDRPRSPLHF
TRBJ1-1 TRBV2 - CASSPRVTGRLNTEAFF
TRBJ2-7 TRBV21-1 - CASPRGFAHEQYF
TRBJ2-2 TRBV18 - CASSPIETPNTGELFF
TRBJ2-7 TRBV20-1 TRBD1 CSAEQGYEQYF
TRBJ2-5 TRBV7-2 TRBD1 CASSRSRDSQETQYF
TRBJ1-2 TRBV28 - CASSDSAPDYGYTF
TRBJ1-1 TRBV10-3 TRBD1 CAISARDRVGNTEAFF
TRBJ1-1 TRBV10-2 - CASSDGGFAEAFF
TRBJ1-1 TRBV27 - CASSISGVGHTEAFF
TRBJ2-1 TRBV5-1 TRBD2 CASSKDSGGSYNEQFF